These 2 T cell receptor beta chains originate from one sample sequenced in a study of regulatory T cells in long-lasting Graves disease. With iRepertoire HTBI primers and Arm-PCR of CDR3 regions, TCR beta libraries were built. TCRdb re-called the multiplex PCR reads through MiXCR, storing one row per CDR3 protein. Of about 240,000 distinct CDR3 sequences listed, roughly a fifth are singletons. Time point: newly diagnosed GD, antithyroid drugs for less than 3 months. PBMC-derived RNA was used for the TCR library. Here the sequenced sample was peripheral blood mononuclear cells (PBMCs), taken at new diagnosis, from a patient treated with antithyroid drugs. The receptors derive from a female donor with Graves disease.

In the case of this clonotype: This likely reflects a read error, since a far larger clone is one base away. The gene calls are TRBV7-2 and TRBJ2-5; tentative D call: TRBD2 (6 bases). The CDR3 spans 16 residues. Germline V gives CDR1 SGHTA, CDR2 FQGNSA. V dropped 5 bases and J dropped 11 bases, with 27 bases sitting between them. The CDR3 region has the DNA TGTGCCAGCAGCCGTAGCGGAATTAGCTCCTACAATGAGCAGTACTTC. Translating gives CASSRSGISSYNEQYF.

This clonotype was observed at least ten times. This chain links TRBV18 with TRBJ2-1; D ambiguous. Germline values: CDR1 KGHSH, CDR2 LQKENI. There are 13 residues in the CDR3. Trimming shortened V by 2 bases and J by 5 bases, and 7 bases separated the two germline ends. The CDR3 nucleotides read TGTGCCAGCTCACCAGGGCGGAACAATGAGCAGTTCTTC. It is translated as CASSPGRNNEQFF.